This TCR beta chain emerged from a study of blood T cell repertoires in COVID-19. Background on the study: Sites in the United States, Italy and Spain provided acute and convalescent COVID-19 samples. PBMCs, B-cell-depleted T cells, or T cells provided the cDNA or gDNA that made up the material.

Measured with immunoSEQ multiplex PCR; TCRdb has only the in-frame clones, and not every one. This table has approximately 240,000 clones, 70% to 90% appearing once. CDR3 length: 13 amino acids. Germline V gene sequence: CDR1 MDHEN, CDR2 SYDVKM. Trimming stripped 6 bases from V and 4 bases from J, with 12 bases between. Material for sequencing was peripheral blood. The sequence was collected from a man over 45 who had recovered from COVID-19. This sequence joins TRBV28 and TRBJ1-2; weak D call: TRBD1 (6 bases). The CDR3 loop is CASRRGGGYGYTF. The CDR3 DNA follows: TGTGCCAGCAGGAGAGGGGGGGGCTATGGCTACACCTTC.